This T cell receptor beta chain was observed in a study of cytomegalovirus exposure and HLA in healthy donors. Study information: Just over 80% of roughly 400 genotyped donors fell in the Caucasian-associated ancestry cluster. Findings and caveats of the study: The productive fraction for most TCR beta V segments was about 87% or about 30% in an earlier analysis.

Germline V CDR1 and CDR2: SSHAT, FNYEAQ (reference sequence). The CDR3 loop spans 11 amino acids. V was shortened by 10 bases and J by 3 bases, with 9 bases between the two germline ends. 13 Jbeta primers and 60 Vbeta primers were used for the PCR. Clones were read by immunoSEQ multiplex PCR, and TCRdb kept only the in-frame ones, dropping some. Among under 95,000 clones, about three quarters were seen once, and the ten largest hold about 1.9%. Turning to this clone: Its target is not known.

The sequence came from a boy younger than 18 in good health and CMV-seronegative. V usage is TRBV7-7 and J usage is TRBJ2-5; the D gene is possibly TRBD2 (6 bases). Sequencing input: PBMCs. CDR3: CAIVAEETQYF. CDR3 DNA sequence: TGTGCCATAGTAGCGGAAGAGACCCAGTACTTC.